Listed here are 28 T cell receptor beta chains from one sample, sequenced in a study of T cell changes during pregnancy in multiple sclerosis. This table comes from immunoSEQ multiplex PCR, and its TCRdb copy is limited to in-frame clones, with some not included. The table shows some 48,000 clones, with roughly 94% occurring only once. Sequences were derived from CD8+ T cells from peripheral blood mononuclear cells, sampled in the first trimester of pregnancy. These receptors came from a female donor with multiple sclerosis, enrolled in a pregnancy study.

V gene TRBV28 combines with J gene TRBJ2-2; no definite D call. The V end lost 3 bases, the J end lost 1 base, and 9 bases lay between the germline ends. The CDR3 runs 15 residues. Germline V gene sequence: CDR1 MDHEN, CDR2 SYDVKM. CDR3 bases: TGTGCCAGCAGTTTTGTCTCCGTGAACACCGGGGAGCTGTTTTTT. Translation gives CASSFVSVNTGELFF.

This chain connects TRBV7-9 to TRBJ2-3, with TRBD2 identical over 11 bases. Looked up from germline, CDR1 is SEHNR and CDR2 is FQNEAQ (reference sequence). This CDR3 spans 15 amino acids. The V segment lost 5 bases and the J segment 3 bases; nucleotides outside the gene matches: 4. The CDR3 nucleotides read TGTGCCAGCAGCGCCGGGACTAGCGGTACAGATACGCAGTATTTT. Translating gives CASSAGTSGTDTQYF.

CDR3: CASSQDRFSNEQFF. CDR3 coding DNA: TGCGCCAGCAGCCAAGATCGGTTTAGCAATGAGCAGTTCTTC. The V gene is TRBV4-1, the J gene TRBJ2-1; D gene ambiguous. CDR1 and CDR2 from the germline V gene are MGHRA and YSYEKL. V gave up 0 bases and J gave up 6 bases, with 9 bases separating them. The CDR3 is made up of 14 amino acids.

The chain has TRBV6-5 and TRBJ2-1; 12 bases match TRBD2. The J segment lost 4 bases and the V segment lost 4 bases, leaving 2 bases of the junction unmatched. CDR1 MNHEY and CDR2 SVGAGI come from the germline V gene. The CDR3 length is 15 residues. In nucleotides, the CDR3 is TGTGCCAGCAGTTCGACTAGCGGGAGTTACAATGAGCAGTTCTTC. It yields the protein CASSSTSGSYNEQFF.

The CDR3 here is CASSVAGTSSYEQYF. Written as DNA, the CDR3 is TGTGCCAGCAGCGTAGCCGGGACTAGCTCCTACGAGCAGTACTTC. The chain combines TRBV9 with TRBJ2-7, with 8 nucleotides matching TRBD2. The CDR3 runs to 15 residues. V lost 0 bases, J lost 0 bases, and 2 bases stayed unmatched. Germline assignment: CDR1 SGDLS and CDR2 YYNGEE.

The V and J genes are TRBV27 and TRBJ1-5, with TRBD1 matching over 9 bases. The germline V gene has CDR1 MNHEY and CDR2 SMNVEV (reference sequence). This CDR3 contains 14 residues. Germline trimming cut 2 bases from V and 6 bases from J; bases unmatched to any gene: 2. The CDR3 spells CASSLGTGSQPQHF. In DNA, the CDR3 is TGTGCCAGCAGTTTAGGGACAGGGAGTCAGCCCCAGCATTTT.

The chain has TRBV19 and TRBJ2-1; TRBD1 aligns across 7 bases. The V gene end was trimmed by 5 bases and the J gene end by 0 bases; junction bases not matched to a gene: 4. Germline-derived CDR1 and CDR2 are LNHDA and SQIVND (reference sequence). The length of the CDR3 is 15 residues. The CDR3 bases are TGTGCCAGTAGTCGGGGACAGAGCTCCTACAATGAGCAGTTCTTC. It is translated as CASSRGQSSYNEQFF. Using reference TRBV19 and TRBJ2-1 for the parts outside the CDR3, the full variable domain is DGGITQSPKYLFRKEGQNVTLSCEQNLNHDAMYWYRQDPGQGLRLIYYSQIVNDFQKGDIAEGYSVSREKKESFPLTVTSAQKNPTAFYLCASSRGQSSYNEQFFGPGTRLTVL.

The chain has TRBV27 and TRBJ1-1; no reliable D call. The V end was cut by 9 bases, the J end by 1 base, with 9 bases between. CDR1 is MNHEY and CDR2 is SMNVEV in the germline V gene (reference sequence). CDR3 length: 12 amino acids. This chain's CDR3 is CASTDGNTEAFF. The CDR3 coding sequence is TGTGCCAGTACAGATGGGAACACTGAAGCTTTCTTT.

The V and J genes are TRBV9 and TRBJ2-7; 12 bases are shared with TRBD2. Germline CDR1 SGDLS, CDR2 YYNGEE. V lost 3 bases to trimming and J lost 2 bases; unmatched junction nucleotides: 3. The CDR3 is 15 residues long. The CDR3 nucleotides read TGTGCCAGCAGCGCCCTAGCGGGAGGGACCTACGAGCAGTACTTC. It translates to CASSALAGGTYEQYF.

This chain connects TRBV7-8 to TRBJ1-5, with 8 nucleotides matching TRBD1. The CDR3 is 15 residues long. V was pared by 2 bases and J by 6 bases, with 6 bases of the junction left unmatched. Germline values: CDR1 SGHVS, CDR2 FQNEAQ. As DNA, the CDR3 is TGTGCCAGCAGCTTAAGAAGGACAGGGCCTCAGCCCCAGCATTTT. Amino acids: CASSLRRTGPQPQHF.

The sample holds one count of this clone. The V call is TRBV19, the J call TRBJ2-1, with 10 nucleotides matching TRBD1. The CDR3 spans 14 residues. Germline V gene data show CDR1 as LNHDA and CDR2 as SQIVND (reference sequence). Trimming at V came to 8 bases and at J to 4 bases, leaving 5 bases not matched to a gene. CDR3 residues: CASGPGQGYNEQFF. The CDR3 bases are TGTGCCAGTGGTCCGGGACAGGGGTACAATGAGCAGTTCTTC.

The genes are TRBV23-1 and TRBJ1-1; maybe TRBD1 (6 bases). TRBV23-1 is an ORF, and what it does is uncertain. CDR3 size: 13 residues. V was shortened by 6 bases and J by 4 bases, with 12 bases between the two germline ends. This chain's CDR3 is CASRPTGCTEAFF. The DNA for the CDR3 is TGCGCCAGCAGACCCACAGGGTGCACTGAAGCTTTCTTT.

The chain couples TRBV19 to TRBJ1-2, with D possibly being TRBD1 (5 bases). The germline V gene has CDR1 LNHDA and CDR2 SQIVND (reference sequence). The CDR3 is made up of 12 amino acids. V was trimmed by 1 base and J by 9 bases, leaving 9 bases between them. The CDR3 DNA is TGTGCCAGTAGTATAGGACAGATTAGCTACACCTTC. It encodes CASSIGQISYTF.

This chain links TRBV6-5 with TRBJ2-7; TRBD2 aligns across 7 bases. CDR1 and CDR2 from the germline V gene are MNHEY and SVGAGI. V dropped 8 bases and J dropped 6; count of bases not matched to a gene: 10. The CDR3 sequence is 13 residues long. CDR3 sequence (DNA): TGTGCCAGCGGTTGGGGGGAGGGCCGCGAGCAGTACTTC. Translated, it gives CASGWGEGREQYF.

The V call is TRBV27, the J call TRBJ2-1; D not certain. CDR3 length: 15 amino acids. The V end was cut by 5 bases, the J end by 0 bases, with 11 bases between. Germline V CDR1 and CDR2: MNHEY, SMNVEV (reference sequence). CDR3 loop: CASSTRGRSYNEQFF. CDR3 DNA sequence: TGTGCCAGCAGTACCCGAGGCCGCTCCTACAATGAGCAGTTCTTC.

V gene TRBV27 combines with J gene TRBJ2-7, with 7 bases identical to TRBD1. Germline V gene sequence: CDR1 MNHEY, CDR2 SMNVEV (reference sequence). J was trimmed by 0 bases and V by 5 bases; bases with no gene match: 7. The CDR3 has 15 amino acids. CDR3 in amino acids: CASSPQQGSSYEQYF. The CDR3 nucleotides are TGTGCCAGCAGTCCACAACAGGGGTCCTCCTACGAGCAGTACTTC.

This rearrangement joins TRBV30 to TRBJ2-5; no clear D gene. V lost 3 bases and J lost 0, with 8 bases in between. The CDR3 totals 13 residues. Germline V gene lookup returns CDR1 GTSNPN and CDR2 SVGIG (reference sequence). CDR3 nucleotides: TGTGCCTGGAGCGAGAAGAACCAAGAGACCCAGTACTTC. The encoded protein is CAWSEKNQETQYF.

The chain couples TRBV13 to TRBJ1-1; 9 positions agree with TRBD1. The CDR3 runs 15 residues. J lost 4 bases, V lost 2 bases, and 5 bases had no gene match. Germline values: CDR1 PRHDT, CDR2 FYEKMQ (reference sequence). CDR3 in DNA: TGTGCCAGCAGCTTAAGACAGGGGGTCTTCACTGAAGCTTTCTTT. Protein: CASSLRQGVFTEAFF.

The J gene is TRBJ1-2, the V gene TRBV19; a possible D gene is TRBD1 (5 bases). The ends were cut back, 3 bases at V and 2 bases at J, with 10 bases in the middle. Germline-derived CDR1 and CDR2 are LNHDA and SQIVND (reference sequence). The CDR3 sequence is 14 residues long. This CDR3 reads CASSIGTGNYGYTF. CDR3 nucleotide sequence: TGTGCCAGTAGTATTGGGACTGGGAACTATGGCTACACCTTC.

This chain joins TRBV14 and TRBJ2-1, with D perhaps matching TRBD2 (6 bases). Germline V lookup: CDR1 SGHDN, CDR2 FVKESK. This CDR3 is 14 amino acids long. Trimming cost V 1 base and J 7 bases, with 11 bases left between them. In DNA form, the CDR3 reads TGTGCCAGCAGCCAAGTTGGCGGGAAGAATGAGCAGTTCTTC. Translating gives CASSQVGGKNEQFF.

This chain links TRBV11-2 with TRBJ1-2, with 10 bases lining up with TRBD1. J was trimmed by 7 bases and V by 2 bases; bases with no gene match: 10. Germline V lookup: CDR1 SGHAT, CDR2 FQNNGV. CDR3 size: 16 residues. The CDR3 DNA reads as TGTGCCAGCAGCTTAAATACCGGGACAGGGGTCTTTGGCTACACCTTC. Residues: CASSLNTGTGVFGYTF.

The chain carries TRBV28 and TRBJ2-3, with 9 bases that match TRBD2. The CDR3 loop spans 15 amino acids. Per the germline V gene, CDR1 is MDHEN and CDR2 is SYDVKM. V gave up 6 bases and J gave up 0 bases; unmatched junction bases: 4. The CDR3 DNA sequence: TGTGCCAGCAGGCTACTAGCGGGTAGCACAGATACGCAGTATTTT. It yields the protein CASRLLAGSTDTQYF.

This chain uses TRBV15 with TRBJ2-3; a possible D gene is TRBD1 (6 bases). With 5 bases removed from V and 1 base from J, the gap between germline ends came to 13 bases. The CDR3 runs to 15 residues. Germline CDR1 reads LNHNV; CDR2 reads YYDKDF (reference sequence). The CDR3 region is CATSPQGRGTDTQYF. In DNA form, the CDR3 reads TGTGCCACCAGCCCACAGGGCCGGGGCACAGATACGCAGTATTTT.

This chain connects TRBV12-5 to TRBJ1-5, with 10 bases aligning to TRBD1. The CDR3 spans 20 residues. The germline gives CDR1 LGHNT, CDR2 FRNRAP. Trimming at V came to 4 bases and at J to 0 bases, leaving 15 bases not matched to a gene. The CDR3 spells CASGWGRSGTGDNSNQPQHF. The CDR3 DNA sequence: TGTGCTAGTGGTTGGGGGAGGTCCGGGACAGGGGATAATAGCAATCAGCCCCAGCATTTT.

This chain joins TRBV19 and TRBJ1-5, with D perhaps matching TRBD1 (5 bases). CDR3 length: 12 amino acids. Trimming shortened V by 10 bases and J by 4 bases, and 11 bases separated the two germline ends. Per the germline V gene, CDR1 is LNHDA and CDR2 is SQIVND (reference sequence). As DNA, the CDR3 is TGTGCCACCCGGCAGGGAAATCAGCCCCAGCATTTT. Its translation: CATRQGNQPQHF.

The chain uses TRBV19 and TRBJ1-1, with D perhaps matching TRBD1 (5 bases). V was cut by 6 bases and J by 2 bases, with 10 bases left in between. The CDR3 covers 13 residues. Germline V gene data show CDR1 as LNHDA and CDR2 as SQIVND (reference sequence). DNA of the CDR3: TGTGCCAGTAGGGTCGGGGGAAACACTGAAGCTTTCTTT. This translates into CASRVGGNTEAFF.

CDR3 protein: CASSPYGSSGEQYF. The CDR3 nucleotides read TGTGCCAGCAGCCCCTATGGATCCTCGGGCGAGCAGTACTTC. This chain joins TRBV27 and TRBJ2-7; D is uncertain. Germline CDR1 MNHEY, CDR2 SMNVEV (reference sequence). The CDR3 is 14 amino acids. V dropped 6 bases and J dropped 6 bases, with 18 bases sitting between them.

The genes are TRBV5-4 and TRBJ2-6, with a tentative D call TRBD2 (5 bases). Germline-derived CDR1 and CDR2 are SGHNT and YYREEE (reference sequence). V was shortened by 2 bases and J by 4 bases, with 13 bases between the two germline ends. This CDR3 comprises 16 residues. This chain's CDR3 is CASSFKRETGANVLTF. In DNA, the CDR3 is TGTGCCAGCAGCTTTAAACGGGAAACGGGGGCCAACGTCCTGACTTTC.